Each of the 21 T cell receptor beta chains below was sequenced from the same sample in a study of blood T cell repertoires in COVID-19. Profiled with immunoSEQ multiplex PCR; TCRdb holds only in-frame clones, not every one. Of 250,000 to 300,000 clones in the sample, about 90% are singletons; the top ten hold roughly 1.9%. Sequences were obtained from PBMCs or T cells enriched from blood (not recorded which). These receptors came from a woman aged 55-70 years who had recovered from COVID-19.

The chain links TRBV28 to TRBJ1-1, with D hard to call. The CDR3 covers 12 residues. The V gene's germline CDR1 is MDHEN and CDR2 SYDVKM. With 6 bases removed from V and 7 bases from J, the gap between germline ends came to 12 bases. In DNA, the CDR3 is TGTGCCAGCAGACGTCAAGGCGGTGAAGCTTTCTTT. Its protein is CASRRQGGEAFF.

This clone was counted once. The chain links TRBV27 to TRBJ2-5; 8 bases align to TRBD1. The CDR3 loop spans 15 amino acids. Trimming removed 6 bases from V and 5 bases from J; junction bases left unmatched: 11. Looked up from germline, CDR1 is MNHEY and CDR2 is SMNVEV (reference sequence). CDR3 bases: TGTGCCAGCAGGTTACAGGGGGTAGGTCGGGAGACCCAGTACTTC. Its protein is CASRLQGVGRETQYF.

The rearrangement uses TRBV23-1 and TRBJ1-6, with D hard to call. TRBV23-1 falls under the ORF class, with uncertain function. The CDR3 consists of 16 residues. V was cut by 7 bases and J by 0 bases, with 13 bases left in between. The CDR3 is CASTVRDSSYNSPLHF. The CDR3 DNA reads as TGCGCCAGCACCGTGAGGGATAGCTCCTATAATTCACCCCTCCACTTT.

The CDR3 reads CSVNRQGNEKLFF. The DNA for the CDR3 is TGCAGCGTAAATCGACAGGGTAATGAAAAACTGTTTTTT. The J gene is TRBJ1-4, the V gene TRBV29-1; 7 positions match TRBD1. The CDR3 is 13 residues long. V was pared by 6 bases and J by 4 bases, with 5 bases of the junction left unmatched. In germline, CDR1 is SQVTM, CDR2 ANQGSEA. The full variable domain, with the rest looked up from reference TRBV29-1 and TRBJ1-4, is SAVISQKPSRDICQRGTSLTIQCQVDSQVTMMFWYRQQPGQSLTLIATANQGSEATYESGFVIDKFPISRPNLTFSTLTVSNMSPEDSSIYLCSVNRQGNEKLFFGSGTQLSVL.

The chain joins TRBV12-3 or TRBV12-4 to TRBJ2-3; D is unclear. CDR3 length: 13 amino acids. V was trimmed by 6 bases and J by 0 bases, leaving 7 bases between them. The CDR3 here is CASRLTSTDTQYF. DNA of the CDR3: TGTGCCAGCAGACTTACTAGCACAGATACGCAGTATTTT.

The chain is built from TRBV9 and TRBJ2-1; 9 nucleotides align to TRBD2. The CDR3 has 18 amino acids. The germline V gene has CDR1 SGDLS and CDR2 YYNGEE. The V and J ends lost 2 bases and 1 base, in that order; junction bases with no gene match: 10. CDR3: CASSVGGGALMSYNEQFF. The CDR3 DNA reads TGTGCCAGCAGCGTTGGCGGGGGGGCCCTTATGTCCTACAATGAGCAGTTCTTC.

This sequence joins TRBV19 and TRBJ2-1; 9 positions match TRBD1. Germline V gene data show CDR1 as LNHDA and CDR2 as SQIVND (reference sequence). J gave up 7 bases and V 3 bases, and 7 bases lay outside the gene matches. The CDR3 loop spans 15 amino acids. The CDR3 region is CASSIGTGSGNEQFF. The CDR3 nucleotides are TGTGCCAGTAGTATTGGGACAGGGAGTGGGAATGAGCAGTTCTTC.

The chain employs TRBV27 and TRBJ1-3, with D maybe TRBD1 (6 bases). Trimming removed 2 bases at V and 2 bases at J, with 7 bases between. Germline CDR1 and CDR2: MNHEY and SMNVEV (reference sequence). This CDR3 spans 14 amino acids. As DNA, the CDR3 is TGTGCCAGCAGTTTAAGGGGGACTGGAAACACCATATATTTT. It is translated as CASSLRGTGNTIYF.

This chain links TRBV5-1 with TRBJ1-1; 9 bases align to TRBD1. The V gene end was trimmed by 1 base and the J gene end by 5 bases; junction bases not matched to a gene: 6. Germline lookup yields CDR1 SGHRS and CDR2 YFSETQ. The CDR3 loop spans 15 amino acids. The DNA of the CDR3 is TGCGCCAGCAGCTTGAGGCGACAGGGGGGAACTGAAGCTTTCTTT. This encodes CASSLRRQGGTEAFF.

The chain combines TRBV4-2 with TRBJ1-2, with 8 bases matching TRBD1. Trimming took 1 base from V and 8 from J; bases not matched to a gene: 6. The CDR3 is made up of 14 amino acids. Germline V gene lookup returns CDR1 LGHNA and CDR2 YNFKEQ. CDR3 loop: CASSQADRAVGYTF. For the CDR3, the DNA is TGTGCCAGCAGCCAAGCGGACAGGGCAGTGGGCTACACCTTC.

A few counts support this clone. The chain carries TRBV19 and TRBJ1-5; 10 bases align to TRBD1. The CDR3 sequence is 16 residues long. The junction had 15 bases not matched to a gene; V was cut back by 8 bases and J by 8 bases. Germline V gene sequence: CDR1 LNHDA, CDR2 SQIVND (reference sequence). The chain's CDR3 is CASWGRGQGSLKPQHF. In nucleotides, the CDR3 is TGTGCCAGTTGGGGTAGGGGACAGGGGAGCCTGAAGCCCCAGCATTTT.

The chain has TRBV5-1 and TRBJ1-4; D call uncertain. CDR3 length: 17 amino acids. Trimming removed 0 bases from V and 7 bases from J, with 19 bases in between. The germline V gene has CDR1 SGHRS and CDR2 YFSETQ. This chain's CDR3 is CASSLAYRRGISEKLFF. The CDR3 DNA sequence: TGCGCCAGCAGCTTGGCCTACAGAAGAGGGATAAGTGAAAAACTGTTTTTT.

CDR3 protein: CASSIGRGGDIQYF. As DNA, the CDR3 is TGTGCCAGTAGTATTGGGCGTGGCGGGGACATTCAGTACTTC. The chain uses TRBV19 and TRBJ2-4, with D maybe TRBD2 (6 bases). The CDR3 covers 14 residues. The V gene lost 3 bases and the J gene lost 8 bases, with 14 bases spanning the gap. The germline CDR1 and CDR2 sequences are LNHDA and SQIVND (reference sequence). Complete variable domain (other parts from reference TRBV19 and TRBJ2-4): DGGITQSPKYLFRKEGQNVTLSCEQNLNHDAMYWYRQDPGQGLRLIYYSQIVNDFQKGDIAEGYSVSREKKESFPLTVTSAQKNPTAFYLCASSIGRGGDIQYFGAGTRLSVL.

The V call is TRBV28, the J call TRBJ1-1; D is unclear. The CDR3 is made up of 12 amino acids. The V end lost 6 bases, the J end lost 3 bases, and 8 bases lay between the germline ends. In germline, CDR1 is MDHEN, CDR2 SYDVKM. This CDR3 is CASRYGYTEAFF. The DNA for the CDR3 is TGTGCCAGCAGGTACGGGTACACTGAAGCTTTCTTT.

The chain couples TRBV18 to TRBJ1-2; weak D call: TRBD1 (5 bases). Trimming pared 5 bases from V and 5 bases from J, leaving 21 bases between. Germline CDR1 and CDR2: KGHSH and LQKENI. This CDR3 spans 16 amino acids. The CDR3 spells CASSSYPSGQEYGYTF. The CDR3 DNA reads as TGTGCCAGCTCATCATACCCTTCAGGGCAGGAGTATGGCTACACCTTC.

This chain joins TRBV28 and TRBJ2-2, with 7 bases matching TRBD1. Unmatched junction bases numbered 6, after V lost 7 bases and J lost 7 bases. Germline V gene lookup returns CDR1 MDHEN and CDR2 SYDVKM. This CDR3 spans 13 amino acids. CDR3 DNA sequence: TGTGCCAGCAACAGGGGCTGGATCGGGGAGCTGTTTTTT. Amino acids: CASNRGWIGELFF.

As for this clone: This specimen includes other DNA sequences encoding the same CDR3. V and J are TRBV5-1 and TRBJ1-1, with TRBD1 as a possible D gene (6 bases). In germline, CDR1 is SGHRS, CDR2 YFSETQ. Trimming removed 0 bases from V and 3 bases from J, with 9 bases in between. The CDR3 has 14 amino acids. The CDR3 reads CASSLGQGYTEAFF. The CDR3 nucleotides are TGCGCCAGCAGCTTGGGGCAGGGGTACACTGAAGCTTTCTTT.

V usage is TRBV5-6 and J usage is TRBJ1-4; the match to TRBD1 covers 8 bases. CDR3 length equals 13 residues. V dropped 5 bases and J dropped 7; count of bases not matched to a gene: 4. The germline V gene has CDR1 SGHDT and CDR2 YYEEEE. As DNA, the CDR3 is TGTGCCAGCAGGTACAGGGGGAGTGAAAAACTGTTTTTT. This codes for CASRYRGSEKLFF.

The genes are TRBV5-1 and TRBJ2-5; 11 nucleotides line up with TRBD2. Trimming removed 0 bases from V and 0 bases from J; junction bases left unmatched: 10. In germline, CDR1 is SGHRS, CDR2 YFSETQ. The CDR3 has 19 residues. As DNA, the CDR3 is TGCGCCAGCAGCTTGGCCTTAACTCTAGCGGGAGGAAACCAAGAGACCCAGTACTTC. Its protein is CASSLALTLAGGNQETQYF. Looking up the rest from reference TRBV5-1 and TRBJ2-5 gives the full variable domain: KAGVTQTPRYLIKTRGQQVTLSCSPISGHRSVSWYQQTPGQGLQFLFEYFSETQRNKGNFPGRFSGRQFSNSRSEMNVSTLELGDSALYLCASSLALTLAGGNQETQYFGPGTRLLVL.

The chain has TRBV6-2 or TRBV6-3 and TRBJ2-7; 7 nucleotides align to TRBD2. V lost 5 bases, J lost 4 bases, and 5 bases stayed unmatched. Germline CDR1 MNHEY, CDR2 SVGEGT. This CDR3 contains 13 residues. DNA of the CDR3: TGTGCCAGCAGTCCCGAGCGGGGATACGAGCAGTACTTC. Protein: CASSPERGYEQYF.

The chain combines TRBV12-3 or TRBV12-4 with TRBJ2-7; TRBD2 matches 9 bases. J lost 5 bases, V lost 6 bases, and 2 bases had no gene match. The CDR3 is 12 amino acids. The CDR3 is CASSRGRDEQYF. In nucleotides, the CDR3 is TGTGCCAGCAGCCGCGGGAGGGACGAGCAGTACTTC.